This T cell receptor beta chain was documented in a study of cytomegalovirus exposure and HLA in healthy donors. Whole-study findings and limits: A subsequent analysis found that TCR clusters from the first cohort also tended to co-occur in the approximately 120 validation repertoires, with approximately 95% of cluster scores above 0.

The repertoire was sequenced with immunoSEQ multiplex PCR; TCRdb's copy has only in-frame clones and lacks some. The sample contains about 65,000 clones, roughly 94% of which appear only once. Concerning this clone: Its antigen is unknown.

With 8 bases clipped from V and 7 bases from J, the junction kept 3 bases outside the gene matches. This CDR3 has 12 amino acids. Germline loops: CDR1 MNHEY, CDR2 SVGAGI. The TCR comes from a woman aged 18-30 years in good health and CMV-seronegative. Specimen: PBMCs. The rearrangement links TRBV6-5 to TRBJ1-5, with 9 nucleotides matching TRBD1. The DNA for the CDR3 is TGTGCCAGCGGGGACAGGGACCAGCCCCAGCATTTT. Amino acid sequence: CASGDRDQPQHF.